A single T cell receptor (beta chain) is shown here with its context. Its antigen remains unknown. The entry originates in a study of shared clonotypes between healthy human individuals. General study findings and limits: The represented genetic and exposure-history diversity was limited by the small number of donors. Roughly 4.6% of naive CD4 clonotypes were common to a few donors.

Generated by immunoSEQ multiplex PCR, the TCRdb table keeps only in-frame clones and is missing some. The table records 1 million to 1.3 million clones, 70% to 80% of them present only once. Healthy adults negative for HIV, lacking recent acute infections or vaccinations, served as donors. With 5 bases clipped from V and 3 bases from J, the junction kept 8 bases outside the gene matches. This CDR3 has 15 residues. Germline assignment: CDR1 MDHEN and CDR2 SYDVKM. The rearrangement joins TRBV28 to TRBJ1-1, with 8 bases lining up with TRBD1. The sequence derives from a man aged 18 to 30 in good health. Some clones in this sample may be carry-over from other donors' samples. The source material was memory CD4+ T cells from PBMCs. Subset here: CD45RA-negative fraction. CDR3 amino acids: CASSTVGQGYTEAFF. The CDR3 nucleotides read TGTGCCAGCAGTACCGTCGGACAGGGCTACACTGAAGCTTTCTTT.